The 21 T cell receptor beta chains given below trace back to one sample, sequenced in a study of PD-1 blockade in classical Hodgkin lymphoma. Libraries were prepared by immunoSEQ multiplex PCR; TCRdb keeps only in-frame clonotypes and omits some of them. The repertoire holds about 97,000 clones, with over 80% as singletons. Brentuximab vedotin exposure varied, and every patient relapsed after autologous stem cell transplantation. Sequenced material: peripheral blood mononuclear cells (PBMCs), taken at baseline. The receptors derive from a human donor with classical Hodgkin lymphoma.

The gene calls are TRBV5-1 and TRBJ2-5; D is perhaps TRBD1 (6 bases). The length of the CDR3 is 16 residues. Germline V gene data show CDR1 as SGHRS and CDR2 as YFSETQ. V lost 4 bases and J lost 2, with 18 bases in between. As DNA, the CDR3 is TGCGCCAGCAGCGTGCAAGGGACAACCGAGCAAGAGACCCAGTACTTC. It encodes CASSVQGTTEQETQYF.

The rearrangement links TRBV5-1 to TRBJ1-3; D remains ambiguous. V lost 4 bases to trimming and J lost 3 bases, with 11 bases between them. Germline V gene sequence: CDR1 SGHRS, CDR2 YFSETQ. The CDR3 consists of 14 residues. In nucleotides, the CDR3 is TGCGCCAGCAGCCCCAGCAACCTTGGAAACACCATATATTTT. It specifies CASSPSNLGNTIYF.

The chain employs TRBV19 and TRBJ1-1; D unclear. The V gene's germline CDR1 is LNHDA and CDR2 SQIVND (reference sequence). Trimming stripped 0 bases from V and 8 bases from J, with 7 bases between. This CDR3 is built from 12 residues. The CDR3 coding sequence is TGTGCCAGTAGTATAGATCCAGCCGAAGCTTTCTTT. This codes for CASSIDPAEAFF.

The CDR3 DNA reads as TGTGCCAGCAGCCCAGGCGCCCTGGGTAGCTACGAGCAGTACTTC. Translation gives CASSPGALGSYEQYF. The rearrangement links TRBV5-5 to TRBJ2-7, with D hard to call. CDR1 and CDR2 from the germline V gene are SGHKS and YYEKEE (reference sequence). The CDR3 covers 15 residues. V lost 4 bases, J lost 3 bases, and 17 bases lay in between.

This clone was counted a few times. The chain has TRBV30 and TRBJ1-2, with 9 bases aligning to TRBD1. Germline-derived CDR1 and CDR2 are GTSNPN and SVGIG (reference sequence). This CDR3 has 14 residues. J lost 7 bases, V lost 5 bases, and 11 bases had no gene match. CDR3 DNA sequence: TGTGCCTGGTCCCCGACAGGGGGAGTGGGTGGCTACACCTTC. Its protein product is CAWSPTGGVGGYTF.

As regards this clone: Other DNA variants within this sample encode the same CDR3. J is TRBJ2-1 and V is TRBV7-3; 9 bases line up with TRBD2. V lost 5 bases to trimming and J lost 2 bases; unmatched junction nucleotides: 4. Germline assignment: CDR1 SGHTA and CDR2 FQGTGA. The CDR3 is 15 residues long. The CDR3 here is CASSLGLATYNEQFF. The CDR3 region has the DNA TGTGCCAGCAGCCTGGGACTAGCCACCTACAATGAGCAGTTCTTC.

This clone was observed a few times. The chain joins TRBV20-1 to TRBJ2-7; no reliable D call. This CDR3 has 11 amino acids. Per germline, CDR1 DFQATT and CDR2 SNEGSKA (reference sequence). V was clipped by 6 bases and J by 5 bases, with 11 bases between them. CDR3 residues: CSALHWDEQYF. The CDR3 DNA reads as TGCAGTGCGTTACATTGGGACGAGCAGTACTTC.

Note on this clone: A much larger clone differs from this one at a single base, so this may be a read error. The V gene is TRBV14, the J gene TRBJ1-5; D ambiguous. V was pared by 2 bases and J by 0 bases, with 2 bases between. The V gene's germline CDR1 is SGHDN and CDR2 FVKESK. The CDR3 has 13 amino acids. This CDR3 is CASSQNSNQPQHF. The CDR3 bases are TGTGCCAGCAGCCAAAATAGCAATCAGCCCCAGCATTTT.

This clone was counted a single time. V and J are TRBV4-3 and TRBJ2-1; TRBD2 aligns across 11 bases. The V gene end was trimmed by 1 base and the J gene end by 7 bases; junction bases not matched to a gene: 6. This CDR3 has 16 residues. Per germline, CDR1 LGHNA and CDR2 YSLEER. The CDR3 sequence is CASSQGASGRLNEQFF. The CDR3 coding sequence is TGCGCCAGCAGCCAAGGGGCTAGCGGGAGGTTGAATGAGCAGTTCTTC.

This chain links TRBV9 with TRBJ2-1; 7 nucleotides align to TRBD2. The CDR3 is made up of 15 amino acids. The V segment lost 4 bases and the J segment 0 bases; nucleotides outside the gene matches: 4. Germline V gives CDR1 SGDLS, CDR2 YYNGEE. CDR3 loop: CASSMSGASYNEQFF. CDR3 DNA sequence: TGTGCCAGCAGCATGAGCGGGGCCTCCTACAATGAGCAGTTCTTC.

The chain links TRBV4-3 to TRBJ1-1; D remains ambiguous. Trimming stripped 0 bases from V and 10 bases from J, with 21 bases between. Looked up from germline, CDR1 is LGHNA and CDR2 is YSLEER. This CDR3 comprises 16 residues. The CDR3: CASSQDLMSTGEVAFF. DNA for the CDR3: TGCGCCAGCAGCCAAGATCTTATGAGTACCGGGGAGGTAGCTTTCTTT.

This rearrangement joins TRBV7-9 to TRBJ2-7; D is perhaps TRBD2 (6 bases). The CDR3 consists of 15 residues. Trimming stripped 5 bases from V and 5 bases from J, with 19 bases between. Germline V gene lookup returns CDR1 SEHNR and CDR2 FQNEAQ (reference sequence). The DNA of the CDR3 is TGTGCCAGCAGCCCTTCCTACCGGGAGTCCCACGAGCAGTACTTC. This translates into CASSPSYRESHEQYF.

This chain connects TRBV6-1 to TRBJ2-7, with 11 positions matching TRBD2. The CDR3 has 14 residues. Germline V gives CDR1 MNHNS, CDR2 SASEGT. V shed 4 bases, J shed 4 bases, and the junction held 3 bases outside the gene matches. The CDR3 loop reads CASSAVAGGYEQYF. The CDR3 region has the DNA TGTGCCAGCAGTGCCGTAGCGGGAGGGTACGAGCAGTACTTC.

The genes are TRBV5-4 and TRBJ2-1, with TRBD2 matching over 10 bases. The length of the CDR3 is 15 residues. Germline values: CDR1 SGHNT, CDR2 YYREEE (reference sequence). Losses at the gene ends were 4 bases for V and 4 bases for J; bases not matched to a gene: 5. This CDR3 is CASSVLAGAYNEQFF. The CDR3 coding sequence is TGTGCCAGCAGCGTCCTAGCGGGAGCGTACAATGAGCAGTTCTTC.

By share, this clone ranks as medium-sized. Other nucleotide sequences from this sample produce the same CDR3. This chain connects TRBV19 to TRBJ2-7, with TRBD1 matching over 7 bases. Germline V gene data show CDR1 as LNHDA and CDR2 as SQIVND (reference sequence). The CDR3 has 12 residues. Losses at the gene ends were 5 bases for V and 3 bases for J; bases not matched to a gene: 1. In DNA, the CDR3 is TGTGCCAGTAGTGCAGGGGGCTACGAGCAGTACTTC. Protein: CASSAGGYEQYF.

The V call is TRBV21-1, the J call TRBJ2-7; the table's D call, TRBD2, was not checked against the DNA. TRBV21-1 is a documented pseudogene. The CDR3 has 16 amino acids. CDR3 DNA: TGTGCCAGCAGCTCGAACCGGGTCTCCCTCACCTACGAGCAGTACTTC. Its translation is CASSSNRVSLTYEQYF.

The chain combines TRBV6-1 with TRBJ2-1; D perhaps matches TRBD1 (5 bases). Trimming pared 3 bases from V and 8 bases from J, leaving 8 bases between. Germline CDR1 and CDR2: MNHNS and SASEGT. The CDR3 loop spans 12 amino acids. CDR3 protein: CASSDGAYEQFF. For the CDR3, the DNA is TGTGCCAGCAGTGATGGGGCTTATGAGCAGTTCTTC.

The chain uses TRBV6-1 and TRBJ2-7; D is uncertain. The germline V gene has CDR1 MNHNS and CDR2 SASEGT. Between the trimmed V and J ends, which lost 3 bases and 7 bases, there was a span of 10 bases. The CDR3 is 12 amino acids. This CDR3 reads CASSDSRYEQYF. The CDR3 coding sequence is TGTGCCAGCAGTGACAGTAGGTATGAGCAGTACTTC.

The V call is TRBV6-4, the J call TRBJ2-3; no clear D. V gave up 2 bases and J gave up 0 bases, with 6 bases separating them. Germline CDR1 MRHNA, CDR2 SNTAGT. The CDR3 is made up of 14 amino acids. The CDR3 reads CASSDKWSTDTQYF. CDR3 nucleotide sequence: TGTGCCAGCAGTGACAAGTGGAGCACAGATACGCAGTATTTT.

The chain has TRBV19 and TRBJ2-1, with TRBD2 matching 7 bases. The CDR3 is made up of 15 amino acids. CDR1 is LNHDA, CDR2 SQIVND, per germline (reference sequence). V shed 5 bases, J shed 7 bases, and the junction held 11 bases outside the gene matches. CDR3 coding DNA: TGTGCCAGTAGTCCGTGGGACTATAACCTAAATGAGCAGTTCTTC. Translated: CASSPWDYNLNEQFF. Looking up the rest from reference TRBV19 and TRBJ2-1 gives the full variable domain: DGGITQSPKYLFRKEGQNVTLSCEQNLNHDAMYWYRQDPGQGLRLIYYSQIVNDFQKGDIAEGYSVSREKKESFPLTVTSAQKNPTAFYLCASSPWDYNLNEQFFGPGTRLTVL.

V is TRBV10-3 and J is TRBJ2-3; TRBD2 matches at 9 bases. The CDR3 covers 17 residues. The germline V gene encodes CDR1 ENHRY and CDR2 SYGVKD. Germline trimming cut 11 bases from V and 3 bases from J; bases unmatched to any gene: 18. The DNA for the CDR3 is TGTGCCGCCCAGCCCAGCGCGGGAGGGCCGGTAACAGATACGCAGTATTTT. It yields the protein CAAQPSAGGPVTDTQYF.